The rows below give T cell receptor beta chains drawn from one sample of a study of cytomegalovirus exposure and HLA in healthy donors. The data were produced by immunoSEQ multiplex PCR, yet TCRdb's version contains in-frame clones alone and is incomplete. In the table there are about 100,000 clones, 77% of which are singletons. The sample taken for sequencing was PBMCs. The receptors originated from a male donor in good health and CMV-seronegative. CDR3s include the opening cysteine and the closing phenylalanine or tryptophan. Fields, in order: J gene, V gene, D gene, clone size, CDR3 DNA, CDR3 protein. A D gene is named only where the DNA matches it firmly. Some rows mark clone size as missing; the rest say once, few, many or name a class of expanded clone.

J: TRBJ2-7
V: TRBV14
D: .
size: .
DNA: TGTGCCAGCAGCCCTGGTCAGGCAGGGCGCTACGAGCAGTACTTC
CDR3: CASSPGQAGRYEQYF

J: TRBJ2-3
V: TRBV10-1
D: .
size: .
DNA: TGCGCCAGCAGTGAGGGGCTTACAGATAGCACAGATACGCAGTATTTT
CDR3: CASSEGLTDSTDTQYF

J: TRBJ2-1
V: TRBV7-7
D: TRBD2
size: .
DNA: TGTGCCAGCAGCTTTGGACTAGCGGATAACAATGAGCAGTTCTTC
CDR3: CASSFGLADNNEQFF

J: TRBJ2-7
V: TRBV5-4
D: .
size: .
DNA: TGTGCCAGCAGCCCGCGCGGAGGGGACGAGCAGTACTTC
CDR3: CASSPRGGDEQYF

J: TRBJ2-7
V: TRBV27
D: TRBD1
size: .
DNA: TGTGCCAGCAGTACCAACCGGGGACAGAGACACTACGAGCAGTACTTC
CDR3: CASSTNRGQRHYEQYF

J: TRBJ2-7
V: TRBV27
D: TRBD2
size: .
DNA: TGTGCCAGCAGCCCACTAGCGAGTCCCTACGAGCAGTACTTC
CDR3: CASSPLASPYEQYF

J: TRBJ2-7
V: TRBV5-6
D: .
size: .
DNA: TGTGCCAGCAGCTTGTGGTCCTACGAGCAGTACTTC
CDR3: CASSLWSYEQYF

J: TRBJ2-7
V: TRBV28
D: TRBD1
size: .
DNA: TGTGCCAGCTTAGACAGGGCGCCCTACGAGCAGTACTTC
CDR3: CASLDRAPYEQYF

J: TRBJ1-4
V: TRBV7-9
D: TRBD1
size: .
DNA: TGTGCCAGCAGCCGGGACAGGTCGGAAGAAAAACTGTTTTTT
CDR3: CASSRDRSEEKLFF

J: TRBJ1-4
V: TRBV28
D: TRBD1
size: .
DNA: TGTGCCAGCAGTCCCCTGACAGGGCATGAAAAACTGTTTTTT
CDR3: CASSPLTGHEKLFF

J: TRBJ1-5
V: TRBV30
D: .
size: .
DNA: TGTGCCTGGAGAGGAGGCCTAGCAAATCAGCCCCAGCATTTT
CDR3: CAWRGGLANQPQHF

J: TRBJ1-1
V: TRBV5-1
D: .
size: .
DNA: TGCGCCAGCAGCTTGACCCCCCAACAGATAAACACTGAAGCTTTCTTT
CDR3: CASSLTPQQINTEAFF

J: TRBJ1-5
V: TRBV27
D: TRBD1
size: .
DNA: TGTGCCAGCACCTCCGGGACAGGCGGGCAGCCCCAGCATTTT
CDR3: CASTSGTGGQPQHF

J: TRBJ2-1
V: TRBV11-1
D: TRBD2
size: .
DNA: TGTGCCAGCAGCTGGGCACTAGCGGGAGTAGGGTTTAGCTACAATGAGCAGTTCTTC
CDR3: CASSWALAGVGFSYNEQFF

J: TRBJ2-3
V: TRBV5-6
D: .
size: .
DNA: TGTGCCAGCAGCTTCACTCCACGAGCAGATACGCAGTATTTT
CDR3: CASSFTPRADTQYF

J: TRBJ2-7
V: TRBV5-1
D: TRBD2
size: .
DNA: TGCGCCAGCAGCCTATACGGGGGGGAGGGCTACGTGGAGCAGTACTTC
CDR3: CASSLYGGEGYVEQYF

J: TRBJ1-4
V: TRBV6-5
D: .
size: once
DNA: TGTGCCAGCAGAAAAACGGGAACGGAAAAACTGTTTTTT
CDR3: CASRKTGTEKLFF

J: TRBJ1-1
V: TRBV2
D: TRBD1
size: .
DNA: TGTGCCAGCAGTTATTCGACAGGGTCGGGCACTGAAGCTTTCTTT
CDR3: CASSYSTGSGTEAFF

J: TRBJ1-2
V: TRBV28
D: TRBD1
size: once
DNA: TGTGCCAGCAGTTTCCGGGCAGGGACAGGGGGAGGCTACACCTTC
CDR3: CASSFRAGTGGGYTF

J: TRBJ2-6
V: TRBV19
D: .
size: .
DNA: TGTGCCAGTAGATGGACAGACCTCGCATCTGGGGCCAACGTCCTGACTTTC
CDR3: CASRWTDLASGANVLTF

J: TRBJ2-3
V: TRBV4-1
D: TRBD2
size: .
DNA: TGCGCCAGCAGCCAACGGGCTAGCGGTACCCGGGATACGCAGTATTTT
CDR3: CASSQRASGTRDTQYF

J: TRBJ2-3
V: TRBV4-2
D: TRBD2
size: .
DNA: TGTGCCAGCAGCCCTCGGGGGGGCACAGATACGCAGTATTTT
CDR3: CASSPRGGTDTQYF

J: TRBJ2-3
V: TRBV2
D: .
size: .
DNA: TGTGCCAGATCCGGGACTAGCACAGATACGCAGTATTTT
CDR3: CARSGTSTDTQYF

J: TRBJ2-7
V: TRBV7-6
D: TRBD1
size: .
DNA: TGTGCCAGCAGCTTACGTACAGGGGCGCCCTACGAGCAGTACTTC
CDR3: CASSLRTGAPYEQYF

J: TRBJ1-4
V: TRBV18
D: .
size: .
DNA: TGTGCCAGCTCACAACAGGGAGCTAATGAAAAACTGTTTTTT
CDR3: CASSQQGANEKLFF

J: TRBJ1-2
V: TRBV6-5
D: .
size: .
DNA: TGTGCCAGCATCCAGGCTAACTATGGCTACACCTTC
CDR3: CASIQANYGYTF

J: TRBJ2-1
V: TRBV30
D: TRBD2
size: .
DNA: TGTGCCTGGAGTAACCAAGGGACTAGCGGGACGAGCTACAATGAGCAGTTCTTC
CDR3: CAWSNQGTSGTSYNEQFF

J: TRBJ2-7
V: TRBV19
D: .
size: .
DNA: TGTGCCAGTAGTATTTTCGGGGACTACGAGCAGTACTTC
CDR3: CASSIFGDYEQYF

J: TRBJ1-2
V: TRBV27
D: .
size: .
DNA: TGTGCCGGTAACAGCCGCCCTGTCAATGGCTACACCTTC
CDR3: CAGNSRPVNGYTF

J: TRBJ2-3
V: TRBV19
D: TRBD1
size: .
DNA: TGTGCCAGTAGTATACAGGGGGTCCCGGCGGATACGCAGTATTTT
CDR3: CASSIQGVPADTQYF

J: TRBJ2-7
V: TRBV27
D: .
size: .
DNA: TGTGCCAGCAGTTTTCGCAGGGCGCACGAGCAGTACTTC
CDR3: CASSFRRAHEQYF

J: TRBJ1-5
V: TRBV27
D: .
size: .
DNA: TGTGCCAGCAGTTTACTTGGTCGGGGGGAGCAGCCCCAGCATTTT
CDR3: CASSLLGRGEQPQHF

J: TRBJ2-3
V: TRBV2
D: .
size: .
DNA: TGTGCCAGCAGTGACACCGGGGGTTCGACAGATACGCAGTATTTT
CDR3: CASSDTGGSTDTQYF

J: TRBJ1-1
V: TRBV18
D: TRBD1
size: .
DNA: TGTGCCAGCTCACCTCGGGACAGCATGAACACTGAAGCTTTCTTT
CDR3: CASSPRDSMNTEAFF

J: TRBJ2-7
V: TRBV5-6
D: TRBD1
size: .
DNA: TGTGCCAGCAGCCCCGGACAGGGACCCTACGAGCAGTACTTC
CDR3: CASSPGQGPYEQYF

J: TRBJ1-5
V: TRBV25-1
D: .
size: .
DNA: TGTGCCAGTTCAGGGGTTGGTCAGCCCCAGCATTTT
CDR3: CASSGVGQPQHF

J: TRBJ2-7
V: TRBV9
D: TRBD1
size: .
DNA: TGTGCCAGCAGCTCCAGGACAGGGACCGAGCAGTACTTC
CDR3: CASSSRTGTEQYF

J: TRBJ1-4
V: TRBV2
D: .
size: .
DNA: TGTGCCAGCAGTAGAGTTTTAACTAATGAAAGACTGTTTTTT
CDR3: CASSRVLTNERLFF

J: TRBJ2-5
V: TRBV30
D: TRBD1
size: .
DNA: TGTGCCTGGAGTGGGACAGGAGAGACCCAGTACTTC
CDR3: CAWSGTGETQYF

J: TRBJ2-3
V: TRBV7-2
D: .
size: .
DNA: TGTGCCAGCAGCTTAGACTCGGGCGGGAGCACAGATACGCAGTATTTT
CDR3: CASSLDSGGSTDTQYF

J: TRBJ2-2
V: TRBV9
D: TRBD2
size: few
DNA: TGTGCCAGCAGCGTAGAGGGCGGGAGGGGTGCCGGGGAGCTGTTTTTT
CDR3: CASSVEGGRGAGELFF

J: TRBJ2-1
V: TRBV5-1
D: .
size: .
DNA: TGCGCCAGCAGCTTGGCCTTGGCAGGGCGCAATGAGCAGTTCTTC
CDR3: CASSLALAGRNEQFF

J: TRBJ2-1
V: TRBV9
D: TRBD2
size: .
DNA: TGTGCCAGCAGCGTAGCCGAGGGACTAGCGGGAGCTAATGAGCAGTTCTTC
CDR3: CASSVAEGLAGANEQFF

J: TRBJ2-3
V: TRBV5-4
D: .
size: .
DNA: TGTGCCAGCAGGCCGGTGTCCCGCACAGATACGCAGTATTTT
CDR3: CASRPVSRTDTQYF

J: TRBJ2-1
V: TRBV9
D: .
size: .
DNA: TGTGCCAGCAGCGCCGACAGCAGCTCCTACAATGAGCAGTTCTTC
CDR3: CASSADSSSYNEQFF

J: TRBJ2-3
V: TRBV5-1
D: .
size: .
DNA: TGCGCCAGCAGCTTGGGACAGAGTACTAGCACAGATACGCAGTATTTT
CDR3: CASSLGQSTSTDTQYF

J: TRBJ2-3
V: TRBV5-1
D: .
size: .
DNA: TGCGCCAGCAGCCCCCCGGTCTCGCGGTTCACAGATACGCAGTATTTT
CDR3: CASSPPVSRFTDTQYF

J: TRBJ1-4
V: TRBV6-5
D: TRBD1
size: .
DNA: TGTGCCAGCAGTTATTCCGGGACAGCTAATGAAAAACTGTTTTTT
CDR3: CASSYSGTANEKLFF

J: TRBJ2-2
V: TRBV5-1
D: .
size: .
DNA: TGCGCCAGCAGCTTGTCCGACCGGAGCACCGGGGAGCTGTTTTTT
CDR3: CASSLSDRSTGELFF

J: TRBJ2-1
V: TRBV27
D: TRBD2
size: .
DNA: TGTGCCAGCACCGTCAGGGGGACTAGCGGGAGCCGAGGCAATGAGCAGTTCTTC
CDR3: CASTVRGTSGSRGNEQFF

J: TRBJ2-5
V: TRBV7-3
D: TRBD1
size: .
DNA: TGTGCCCCCCGAACACGCAGGGGGCCGAAAGAGACCCAGTACTTC
CDR3: CAPRTRRGPKETQYF

J: TRBJ2-5
V: TRBV10-2
D: TRBD2
size: once
DNA: TGCGCCAGCAGCGGACTAGCGGACTACCAAGAGACCCAGTACTTC
CDR3: CASSGLADYQETQYF

J: TRBJ2-3
V: TRBV6-1
D: .
size: .
DNA: TGTGCCAGCAGTGAAACGGGAATGGTGCGAGATACGCAGTATTTT
CDR3: CASSETGMVRDTQYF

J: TRBJ1-5
V: TRBV7-9
D: TRBD1
size: .
DNA: TGTGCCAGCAGCTTAGGTGACGTCGGGACAGGGTTGAGTAATCAGCCCCAGCATTTT
CDR3: CASSLGDVGTGLSNQPQHF

J: TRBJ2-1
V: TRBV5-4
D: .
size: .
DNA: TGTGCCAGCAGCTTGGTGCAGGGCCCCAAGTTCTTC
CDR3: CASSLVQGPKFF